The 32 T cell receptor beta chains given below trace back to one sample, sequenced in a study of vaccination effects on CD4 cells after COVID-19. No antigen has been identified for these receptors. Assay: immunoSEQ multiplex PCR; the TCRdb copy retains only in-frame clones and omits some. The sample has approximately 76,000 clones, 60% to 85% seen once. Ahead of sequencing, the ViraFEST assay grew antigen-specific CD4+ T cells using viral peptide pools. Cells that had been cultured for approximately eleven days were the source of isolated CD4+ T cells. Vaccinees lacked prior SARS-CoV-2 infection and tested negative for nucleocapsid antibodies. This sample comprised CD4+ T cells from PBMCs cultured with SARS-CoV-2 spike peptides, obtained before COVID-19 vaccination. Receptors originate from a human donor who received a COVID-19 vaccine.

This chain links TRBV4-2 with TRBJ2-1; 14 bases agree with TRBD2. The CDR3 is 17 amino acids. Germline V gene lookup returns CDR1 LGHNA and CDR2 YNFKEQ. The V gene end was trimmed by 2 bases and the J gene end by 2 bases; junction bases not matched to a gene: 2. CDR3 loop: CASSQRTSGGTYNEQFF. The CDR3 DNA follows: TGTGCCAGCAGCCAACGGACTAGCGGGGGGACCTACAATGAGCAGTTCTTC.

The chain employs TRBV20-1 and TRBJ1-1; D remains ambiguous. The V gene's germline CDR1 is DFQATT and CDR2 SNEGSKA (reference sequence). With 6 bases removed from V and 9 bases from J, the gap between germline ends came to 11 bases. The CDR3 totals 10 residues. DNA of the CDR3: TGCAGTGCCCTGGTGGGAAAAGCTTTCTTT. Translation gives CSALVGKAFF.

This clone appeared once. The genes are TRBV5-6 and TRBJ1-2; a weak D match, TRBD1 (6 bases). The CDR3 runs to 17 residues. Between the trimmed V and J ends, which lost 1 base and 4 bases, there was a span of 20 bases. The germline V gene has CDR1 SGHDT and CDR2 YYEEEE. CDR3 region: CASSLLGGRNTAYGYTF. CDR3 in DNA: TGTGCCAGCAGCTTGTTGGGGGGGCGTAATACGGCCTATGGCTACACCTTC.

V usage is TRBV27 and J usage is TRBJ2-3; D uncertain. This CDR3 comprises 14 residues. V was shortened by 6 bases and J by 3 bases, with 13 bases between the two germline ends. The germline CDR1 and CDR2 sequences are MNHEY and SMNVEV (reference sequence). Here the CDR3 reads CASREVGRTDTQYF. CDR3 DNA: TGTGCCAGCAGGGAAGTAGGGCGGACAGATACGCAGTATTTT.

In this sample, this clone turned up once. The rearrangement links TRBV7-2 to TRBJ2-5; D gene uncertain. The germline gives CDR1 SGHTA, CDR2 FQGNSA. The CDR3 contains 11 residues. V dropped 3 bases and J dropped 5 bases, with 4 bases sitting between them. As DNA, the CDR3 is TGTGCCAGCAGCTTCGCCGAGACCCAGTACTTC. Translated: CASSFAETQYF.

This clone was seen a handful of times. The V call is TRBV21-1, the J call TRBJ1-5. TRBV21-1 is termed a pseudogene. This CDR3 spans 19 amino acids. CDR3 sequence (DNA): TGTGCCAGCAGCAACGAAGGGCAGGGAGAGGTTACTAGCAATCAGCCCCAGCATTTT. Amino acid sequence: CASSNEGQGEVTSNQPQHF.

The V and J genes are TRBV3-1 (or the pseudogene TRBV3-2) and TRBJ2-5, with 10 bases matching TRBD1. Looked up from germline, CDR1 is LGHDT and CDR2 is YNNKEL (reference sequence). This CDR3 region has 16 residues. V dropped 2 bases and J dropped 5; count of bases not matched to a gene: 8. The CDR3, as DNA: TGTGCCAGCAGCCAAAAGGGGACAGGGGTATCGGAGACCCAGTACTTC. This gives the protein CASSQKGTGVSETQYF.

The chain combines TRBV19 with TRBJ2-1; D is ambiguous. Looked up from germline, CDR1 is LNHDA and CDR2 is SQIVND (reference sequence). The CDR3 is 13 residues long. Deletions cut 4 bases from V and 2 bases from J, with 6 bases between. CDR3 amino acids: CASSTAAYNEQFF. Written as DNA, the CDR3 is TGTGCCAGTAGTACAGCCGCCTACAATGAGCAGTTCTTC.

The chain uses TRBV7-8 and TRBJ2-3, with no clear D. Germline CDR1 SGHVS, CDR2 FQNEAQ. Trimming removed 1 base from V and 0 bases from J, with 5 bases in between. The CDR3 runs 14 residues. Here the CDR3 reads CASSLVGSTDTQYF. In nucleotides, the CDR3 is TGTGCCAGCAGCTTAGTCGGGAGCACAGATACGCAGTATTTT.

The CDR3 loop reads CASSSDGRSSYNEQFF. The CDR3 DNA sequence: TGTGCCAGCAGCTCGGACGGCAGGAGCTCCTACAATGAGCAGTTCTTC. The chain uses TRBV7-2 and TRBJ2-1; D ambiguous. V was cut by 4 bases and J by 0 bases, with 13 bases left in between. The CDR3 sequence is 16 residues long. Germline CDR1 SGHTA, CDR2 FQGNSA. The full variable domain, its missing parts supplied by reference TRBV7-2 and TRBJ2-1, is GAGVSQSPSNKVTEKGKDVELRCDPISGHTALYWYRQSLGQGLEFLIYFQGNSAPDKSGLPSDRFSAERTGGSVSTLTIQRTQQEDSAVYLCASSSDGRSSYNEQFFGPGTRLTVL.

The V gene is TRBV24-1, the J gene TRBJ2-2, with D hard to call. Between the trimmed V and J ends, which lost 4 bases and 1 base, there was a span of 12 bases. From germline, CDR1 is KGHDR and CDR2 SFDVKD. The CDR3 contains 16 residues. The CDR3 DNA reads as TGTGCCACCAGTGACATGTCACCTCTGAACACCGGGGAGCTGTTTTTT. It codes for CATSDMSPLNTGELFF.

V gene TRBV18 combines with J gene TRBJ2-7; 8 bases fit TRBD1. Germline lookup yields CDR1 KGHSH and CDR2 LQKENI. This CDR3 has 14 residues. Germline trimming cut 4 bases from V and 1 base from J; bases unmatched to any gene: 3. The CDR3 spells CASSRDRLSYEQYV. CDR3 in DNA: TGTGCCAGCTCACGGGACAGGCTATCCTACGAGCAGTACGTC.

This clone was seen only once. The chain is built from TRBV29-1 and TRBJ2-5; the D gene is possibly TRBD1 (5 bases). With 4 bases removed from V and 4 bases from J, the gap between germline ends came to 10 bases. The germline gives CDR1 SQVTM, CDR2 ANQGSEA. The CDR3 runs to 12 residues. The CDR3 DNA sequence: TGCAGCGTTGGGTCCAGGGCAGAGACCCAGTACTTC. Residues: CSVGSRAETQYF.

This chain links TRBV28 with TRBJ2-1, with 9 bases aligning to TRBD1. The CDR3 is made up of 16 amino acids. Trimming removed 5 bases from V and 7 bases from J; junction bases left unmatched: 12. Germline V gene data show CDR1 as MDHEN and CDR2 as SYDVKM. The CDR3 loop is CASSPSQDRGFNEQFF. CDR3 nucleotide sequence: TGTGCCAGCAGTCCATCTCAGGACAGGGGCTTTAATGAGCAGTTCTTC.

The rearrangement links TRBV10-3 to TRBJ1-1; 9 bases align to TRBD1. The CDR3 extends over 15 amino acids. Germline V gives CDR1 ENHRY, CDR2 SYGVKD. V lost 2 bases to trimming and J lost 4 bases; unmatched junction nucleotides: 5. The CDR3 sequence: CAISEPDRGTTEAFF. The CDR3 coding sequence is TGTGCCATCAGTGAGCCAGACAGGGGGACCACTGAAGCTTTCTTT.

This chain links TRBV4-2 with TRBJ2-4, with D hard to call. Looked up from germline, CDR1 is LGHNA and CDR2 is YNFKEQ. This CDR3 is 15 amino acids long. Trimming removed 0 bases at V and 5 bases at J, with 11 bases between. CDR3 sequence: CASSQERVPENIQYF. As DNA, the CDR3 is TGTGCCAGCAGCCAAGAACGGGTACCGGAAAACATTCAGTACTTC.

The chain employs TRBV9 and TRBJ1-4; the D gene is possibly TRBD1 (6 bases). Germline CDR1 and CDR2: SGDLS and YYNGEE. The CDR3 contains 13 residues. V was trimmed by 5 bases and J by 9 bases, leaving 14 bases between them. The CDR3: CASRTGPMKKLFF. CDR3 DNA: TGTGCCAGCAGAACAGGGCCGATGAAAAAACTGTTTTTT.

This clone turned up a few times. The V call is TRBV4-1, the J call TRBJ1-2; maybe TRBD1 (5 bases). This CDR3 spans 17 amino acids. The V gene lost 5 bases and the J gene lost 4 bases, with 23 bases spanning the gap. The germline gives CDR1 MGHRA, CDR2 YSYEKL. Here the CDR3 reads CASSVRDSGDYGYGYTF. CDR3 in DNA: TGCGCCAGCAGCGTCCGGGACTCCGGGGACTACGGCTATGGCTACACCTTC.

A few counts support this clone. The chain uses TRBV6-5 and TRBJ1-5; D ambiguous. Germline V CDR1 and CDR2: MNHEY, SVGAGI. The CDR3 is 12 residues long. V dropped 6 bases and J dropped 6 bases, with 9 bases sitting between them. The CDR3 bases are TGTGCCAGCAGCCGAGGTGGTCAGCCCCAGCATTTT. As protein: CASSRGGQPQHF.

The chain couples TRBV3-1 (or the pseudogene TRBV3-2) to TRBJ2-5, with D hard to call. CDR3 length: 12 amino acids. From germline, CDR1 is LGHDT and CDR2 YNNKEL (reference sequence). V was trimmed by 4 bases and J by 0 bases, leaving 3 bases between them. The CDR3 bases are TGTGCCAGCAGCCGAAACCAAGAGACCCAGTACTTC. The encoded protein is CASSRNQETQYF.

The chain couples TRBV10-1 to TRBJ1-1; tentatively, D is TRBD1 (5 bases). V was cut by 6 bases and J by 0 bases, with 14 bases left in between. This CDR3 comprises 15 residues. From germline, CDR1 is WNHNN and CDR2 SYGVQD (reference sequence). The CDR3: CASRSRAGMNTEAFF. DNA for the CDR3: TGCGCCAGCAGGTCCAGGGCCGGAATGAACACTGAAGCTTTCTTT.

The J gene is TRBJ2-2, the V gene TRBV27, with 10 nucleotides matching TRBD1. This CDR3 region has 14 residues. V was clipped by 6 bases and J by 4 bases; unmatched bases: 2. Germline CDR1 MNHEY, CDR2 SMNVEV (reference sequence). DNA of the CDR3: TGTGCCAGCAGGGGACAGGGGACCACCGGGGAGCTGTTTTTT. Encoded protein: CASRGQGTTGELFF.

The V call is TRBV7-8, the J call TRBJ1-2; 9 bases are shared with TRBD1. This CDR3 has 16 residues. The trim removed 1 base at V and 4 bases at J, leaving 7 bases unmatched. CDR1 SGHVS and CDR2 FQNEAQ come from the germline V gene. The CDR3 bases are TGTGCCAGCAGCTTAGGCGCACAGGGGGCGGGCTATGGCTACACCTTC. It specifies CASSLGAQGAGYGYTF.

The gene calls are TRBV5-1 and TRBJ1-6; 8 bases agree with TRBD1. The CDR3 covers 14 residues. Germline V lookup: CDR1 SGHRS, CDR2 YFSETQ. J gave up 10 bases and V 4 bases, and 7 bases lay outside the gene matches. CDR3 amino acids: CASSPGQGGSPLHF. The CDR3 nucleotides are TGCGCCAGCAGCCCCGGACAGGGAGGGTCACCCCTCCACTTT.

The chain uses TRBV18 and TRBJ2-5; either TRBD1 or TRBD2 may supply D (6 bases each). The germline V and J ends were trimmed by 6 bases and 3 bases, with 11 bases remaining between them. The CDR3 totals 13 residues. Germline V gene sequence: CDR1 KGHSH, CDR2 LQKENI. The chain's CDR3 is CASSWGAEETQYF. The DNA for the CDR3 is TGTGCCAGCTCTTGGGGGGCCGAAGAGACCCAGTACTTC.

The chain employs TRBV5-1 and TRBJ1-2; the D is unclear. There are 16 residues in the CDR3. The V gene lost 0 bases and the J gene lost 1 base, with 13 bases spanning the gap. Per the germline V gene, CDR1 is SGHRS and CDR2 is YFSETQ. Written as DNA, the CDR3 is TGCGCCAGCAGCTTGGCCCCGACACTGAGTAACTATGGCTACACCTTC. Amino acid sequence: CASSLAPTLSNYGYTF. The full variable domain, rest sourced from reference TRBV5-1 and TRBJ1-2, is KAGVTQTPRYLIKTRGQQVTLSCSPISGHRSVSWYQQTPGQGLQFLFEYFSETQRNKGNFPGRFSGRQFSNSRSEMNVSTLELGDSALYLCASSLAPTLSNYGYTFGSGTRLTVV.

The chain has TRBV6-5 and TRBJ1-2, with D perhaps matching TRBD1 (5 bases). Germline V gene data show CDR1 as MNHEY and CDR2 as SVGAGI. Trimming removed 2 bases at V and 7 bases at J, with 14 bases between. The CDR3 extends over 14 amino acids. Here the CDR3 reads CASSYAGGVIGYTF. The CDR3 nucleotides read TGTGCCAGCAGTTACGCCGGGGGTGTTATTGGCTACACCTTC.

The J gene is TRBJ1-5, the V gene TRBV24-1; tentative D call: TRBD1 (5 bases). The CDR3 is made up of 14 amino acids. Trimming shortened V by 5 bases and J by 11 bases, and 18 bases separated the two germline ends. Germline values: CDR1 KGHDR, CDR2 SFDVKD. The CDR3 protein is CATSAQGTFNSQHF. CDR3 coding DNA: TGTGCCACCAGTGCCCAAGGGACCTTTAATTCCCAGCATTTT.

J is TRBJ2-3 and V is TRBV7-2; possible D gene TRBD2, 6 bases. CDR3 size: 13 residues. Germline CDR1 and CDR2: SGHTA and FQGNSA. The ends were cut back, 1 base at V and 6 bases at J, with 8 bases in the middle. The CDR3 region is CASSLDRGDTQYF. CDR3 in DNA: TGTGCCAGCAGCTTAGATCGGGGGGATACGCAGTATTTT. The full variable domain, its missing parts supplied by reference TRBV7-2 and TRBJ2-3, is GAGVSQSPSNKVTEKGKDVELRCDPISGHTALYWYRQSLGQGLEFLIYFQGNSAPDKSGLPSDRFSAERTGGSVSTLTIQRTQQEDSAVYLCASSLDRGDTQYFGPGTRLTVL.

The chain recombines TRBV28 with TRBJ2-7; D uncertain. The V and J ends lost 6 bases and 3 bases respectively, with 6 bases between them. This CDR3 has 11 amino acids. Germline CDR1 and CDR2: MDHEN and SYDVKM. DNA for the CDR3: TGTGCCAGCAGAGACGGCTACGAGCAGTACGTC. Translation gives CASRDGYEQYV.

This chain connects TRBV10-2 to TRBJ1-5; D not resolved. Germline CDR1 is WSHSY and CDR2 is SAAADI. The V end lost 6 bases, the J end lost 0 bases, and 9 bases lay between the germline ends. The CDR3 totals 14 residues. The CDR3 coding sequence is TGCGCCAGCAGAGGACGTATTAGCAATCAGCCCCAGCATTTT. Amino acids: CASRGRISNQPQHF.

Here the CDR3 DNA reads TGTGCTAGTGGTTCGCCCGGGGGACTAGCGGGTGACACCGGGGAGCTGTTTTTT. This gives the protein CASGSPGGLAGDTGELFF. The rearrangement joins TRBV12-5 to TRBJ2-2; 12 positions match TRBD2. Trimming removed 4 bases from V and 3 bases from J; junction bases left unmatched: 9. The CDR3 length is 18 residues. CDR1 is LGHNT and CDR2 is FRNRAP in the germline V gene.